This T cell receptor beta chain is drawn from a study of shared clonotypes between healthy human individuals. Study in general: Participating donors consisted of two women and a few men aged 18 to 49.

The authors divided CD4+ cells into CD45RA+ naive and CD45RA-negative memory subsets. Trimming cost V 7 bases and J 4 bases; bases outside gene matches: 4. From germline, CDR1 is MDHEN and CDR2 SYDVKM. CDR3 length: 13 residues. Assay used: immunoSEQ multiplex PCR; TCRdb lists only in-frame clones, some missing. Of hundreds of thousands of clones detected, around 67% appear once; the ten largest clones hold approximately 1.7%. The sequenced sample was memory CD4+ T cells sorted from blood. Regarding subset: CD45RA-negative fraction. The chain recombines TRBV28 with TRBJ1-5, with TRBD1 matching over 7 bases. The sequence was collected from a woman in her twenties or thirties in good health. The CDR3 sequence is CASNQGQNQPQHF. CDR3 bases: TGTGCCAGCAACCAGGGACAGAATCAGCCCCAGCATTTT.